This T cell receptor (beta chain) was sequenced during a study of T-cell memory formation after mild COVID-19. Trimming stripped 4 bases from V and 6 bases from J, with 26 bases between. The CDR3 has 18 amino acids. In germline, CDR1 is MDHEN, CDR2 SYDVKM. General study findings and limits: Clones that contracted clustered mainly in CM and EM if CD4+ and in EMRA if CD8+.

TCRdb recomputed calls from the 5' RACE reads with MiXCR, one row per CDR3 protein. The sample holds about 430,000 distinct CDR3 sequences, 24% seen once. This clonotype showed up just once. Its antigen is currently unknown. The specimen was PBMCs or a T cell subset sorted from them (not recorded which). This TCR derives from an adult woman who had mild COVID-19 (a few samples of this study predate the infection). Cell type and time point are not known. J is TRBJ2-3 and V is TRBV28; a weak D match, TRBD1 (5 bases). CDR3 residues: CASSSLTDNFPRPDTQYF. The CDR3 nucleotides are TGTGCCAGCAGTTCGCTTACGGACAATTTTCCCCGACCGGATACGCAGTATTTT.